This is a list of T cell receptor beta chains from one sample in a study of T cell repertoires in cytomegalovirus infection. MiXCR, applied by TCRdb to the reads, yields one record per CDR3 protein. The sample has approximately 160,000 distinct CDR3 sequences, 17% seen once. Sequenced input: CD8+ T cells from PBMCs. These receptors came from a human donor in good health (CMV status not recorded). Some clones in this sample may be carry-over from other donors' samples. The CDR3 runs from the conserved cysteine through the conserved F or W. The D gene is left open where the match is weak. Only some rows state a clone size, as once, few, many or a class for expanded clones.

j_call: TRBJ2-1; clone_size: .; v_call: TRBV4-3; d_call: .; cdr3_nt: TGCGCCAGCAGCCAAGATATAAAGGGGAATGAGCAGTTCTTC; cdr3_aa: CASSQDIKGNEQFF
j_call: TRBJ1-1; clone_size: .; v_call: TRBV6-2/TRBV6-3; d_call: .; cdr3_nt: TGTGCCAGCAGTTACGGGGGATCCACTGAAGCTTTCTTT; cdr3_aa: CASSYGGSTEAFF
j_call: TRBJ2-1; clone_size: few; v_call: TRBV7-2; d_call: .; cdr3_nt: TGTGCCAGCAGCTCCCTTTGGGACAATGAGCAGTTCTTC; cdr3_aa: CASSSLWDNEQFF
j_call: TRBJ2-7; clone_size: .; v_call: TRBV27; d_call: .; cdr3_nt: TGTGCCAGCAGTTGGACAGTTTCCTACGAGCAGTACTTC; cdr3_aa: CASSWTVSYEQYF
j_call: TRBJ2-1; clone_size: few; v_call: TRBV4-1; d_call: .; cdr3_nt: TGCGCCAGCTCCAGAGTCTTGGGAGAGCAGTTCTTC; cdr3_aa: CASSRVLGEQFF
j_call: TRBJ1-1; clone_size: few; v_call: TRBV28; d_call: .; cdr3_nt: TGTGCCAGCAGTTTACTCGCCGGGACAGAAGCTTTCTTT; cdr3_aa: CASSLLAGTEAFF
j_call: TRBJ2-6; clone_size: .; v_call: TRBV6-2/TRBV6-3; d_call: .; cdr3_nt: TGTGCCAGCAGGGACGGACACGGGAGAAGGTCTGGGGCCAACGTCCTGACTTTC; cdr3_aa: CASRDGHGRRSGANVLTF
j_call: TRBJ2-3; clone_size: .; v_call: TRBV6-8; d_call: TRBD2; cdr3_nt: TGTGCCAGCAGTTACTGGACTAGCGGGAGAGAGGATACGCAGTATTTT; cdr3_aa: CASSYWTSGREDTQYF
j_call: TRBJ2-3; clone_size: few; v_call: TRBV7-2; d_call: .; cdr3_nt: TGTGCCAGTCACGGCGATACGCAGTATTTT; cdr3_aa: CASHGDTQYF
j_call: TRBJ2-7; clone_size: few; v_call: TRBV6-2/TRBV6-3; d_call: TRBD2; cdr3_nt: TGTGCCAGCAGAGGACTAGCGGGGCTACCTCTGGAGCAGTACTTC; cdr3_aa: CASRGLAGLPLEQYF
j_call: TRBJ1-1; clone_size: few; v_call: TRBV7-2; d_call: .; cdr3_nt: TGTGCCAGCAGCTACGGCTGGGTTGAAGCTTTCTTT; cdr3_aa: CASSYGWVEAFF
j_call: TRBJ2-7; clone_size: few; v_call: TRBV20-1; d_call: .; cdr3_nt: TGCAGTGCTAGAGGGAGACAGAATAATTACGAGCAGTACTTC; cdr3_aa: CSARGRQNNYEQYF
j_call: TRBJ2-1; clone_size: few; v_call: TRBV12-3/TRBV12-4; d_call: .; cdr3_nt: TGTGCCAGCAGTTTAACGGGGTCTGAGCAGTTCTTC; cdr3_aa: CASSLTGSEQFF
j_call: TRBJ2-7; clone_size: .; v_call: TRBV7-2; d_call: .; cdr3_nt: TGTGCCAGCAGCTTGGGACAACTTACCTACGAGCAGTACTTC; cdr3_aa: CASSLGQLTYEQYF
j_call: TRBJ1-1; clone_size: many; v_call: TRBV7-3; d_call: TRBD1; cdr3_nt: TGTGCCAGCAGCTTAAAAGGCCTCGGGGGACAGTACGAAGCTTTCTTT; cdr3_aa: CASSLKGLGGQYEAFF
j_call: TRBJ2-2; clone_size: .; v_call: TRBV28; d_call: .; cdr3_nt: TGTGCCAGCAGTCCCACACACACCGGGGAGCTGTTTTTT; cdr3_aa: CASSPTHTGELFF